This passage covers 21 T cell receptor beta chains from one sample sequenced in a study of OX40 agonist ivuxolimab in advanced cancers. TCRdb's table, derived via immunoSEQ multiplex PCR, lists solely in-frame clones and lacks some. Of 13,000 or so clones detected, 65% to 80% appear once; the ten largest clones hold around 33%. Sequenced here: CD4+ or CD8+ T cells sorted from blood, sampled in a trial of the OX40 agonist ivuxolimab. The receptors here all came from an adult with an advanced solid tumor such as melanoma, head and neck, liver or kidney cancer.

The chain couples TRBV19 to TRBJ2-5, with TRBD2 matching 11 bases. The CDR3 is made up of 14 amino acids. The germline V gene encodes CDR1 LNHDA and CDR2 SQIVND (reference sequence). Trimming cost V 5 bases and J 5 bases; bases outside gene matches: 4. In nucleotides, the CDR3 is TGTGCCAGTAGTGAACTAGCGGGAGTGGAGACCCAGTACTTC. It translates to CASSELAGVETQYF.

About this clone: Other DNA sequences in the sample encode the same CDR3. The rearrangement links TRBV7-3 to TRBJ2-1; the D gene is possibly TRBD2 (6 bases). Trimming removed 5 bases from V and 4 bases from J, with 15 bases in between. Germline V gene lookup returns CDR1 SGHTA and CDR2 FQGTGA. CDR3 length equals 15 residues. The CDR3 reads CASSLGLARYNEQFF. The CDR3 DNA reads as TGTGCCAGCAGCCTTGGGCTAGCGAGATACAATGAGCAGTTCTTC.

This chain uses TRBV7-8 with TRBJ2-4, with D possibly TRBD2 on 5 matching bases. Germline V gene data show CDR1 as SGHVS and CDR2 as FQNEAQ. V was pared by 5 bases and J by 0 bases, with 14 bases between. The CDR3 is 16 residues long. The CDR3 reads CASSPRAGLAKNIQYF. In DNA form, the CDR3 reads TGTGCCAGCAGCCCCCGGGCGGGTCTAGCCAAAAACATTCAGTACTTC.

This sequence joins TRBV12-5 and TRBJ2-3, with unresolved D. The CDR3 spans 13 residues. With 2 bases removed from V and 3 bases from J, the gap between germline ends came to 6 bases. Germline CDR1 reads LGHNT; CDR2 reads FRNRAP. The CDR3 coding sequence is TGTGCTAGTGGTTTGCCATTAACAGATACGCAGTATTTT. Translating gives CASGLPLTDTQYF. Based on the CDR3 plus reference TRBV12-5 and TRBJ2-3, the full variable domain is DARVTQTPRHKVTEMGQEVTMRCQPILGHNTVFWYRQTMMQGLELLAYFRNRAPLDDSGMPKDRFSAEMPDATLATLKIQPSEPRDSAVYFCASGLPLTDTQYFGPGTRLTVL.

The rearrangement uses TRBV27 and TRBJ2-2; tentatively, D is TRBD1 (5 bases). Germline V gene data show CDR1 as MNHEY and CDR2 as SMNVEV (reference sequence). This CDR3 spans 15 amino acids. The V and J ends lost 0 bases and 6 bases respectively, with 11 bases between them. DNA of the CDR3: TGTGCCAGCAGTTTATCGTGGCAGGGCTCCGGGGAGCTGTTTTTT. Its translation is CASSLSWQGSGELFF.

The gene calls are TRBV11-2 and TRBJ2-3; D gene ambiguous. V gave up 5 bases and J gave up 4 bases, with 7 bases separating them. The CDR3 loop spans 12 amino acids. Germline assignment: CDR1 SGHAT and CDR2 FQNNGV. CDR3 bases: TGTGCCAGCAGCCGTCCGCCAGATACGCAGTATTTT. Translating gives CASSRPPDTQYF.

V usage is TRBV10-3 and J usage is TRBJ1-4, with TRBD1 matching over 7 bases. The CDR3 has 16 amino acids. Germline CDR1 ENHRY, CDR2 SYGVKD. J gave up 4 bases and V 2 bases, and 7 bases lay outside the gene matches. The CDR3 reads CAISEGITGVNEKLFF. The CDR3 coding sequence is TGTGCCATCAGTGAGGGCATCACAGGGGTTAATGAAAAACTGTTTTTT.

This rearrangement joins TRBV7-2 to TRBJ2-3; 7 nucleotides agree with TRBD1. J lost 0 bases, V lost 1 base, and 1 base had no gene match. Germline-derived CDR1 and CDR2 are SGHTA and FQGNSA. This CDR3 is 15 amino acids long. Here the CDR3 reads CASSLVRGSTDTQYF. CDR3 sequence (DNA): TGTGCCAGCAGCTTAGTCAGGGGGAGCACAGATACGCAGTATTTT. Together with reference TRBV7-2 and TRBJ2-3, the CDR3 gives the full variable domain: GAGVSQSPSNKVTEKGKDVELRCDPISGHTALYWYRQSLGQGLEFLIYFQGNSAPDKSGLPSDRFSAERTGGSVSTLTIQRTQQEDSAVYLCASSLVRGSTDTQYFGPGTRLTVL.

The chain is built from TRBV2 and TRBJ2-7; 9 nucleotides align to TRBD2. The CDR3 is 15 amino acids. Germline lookup yields CDR1 SNHLY and CDR2 FYNNEI. V shed 5 bases, J shed 2 bases, and the junction held 7 bases outside the gene matches. CDR3: CASSSGLARAYEQYF. DNA for the CDR3: TGTGCCAGCAGTTCTGGACTAGCGCGGGCCTACGAGCAGTACTTC. Supplemented by reference TRBV2 and TRBJ2-7, the full variable domain reads EPEVTQTPSHQVTQMGQEVILRCVPISNHLYFYWYRQILGQKVEFLVSFYNNEISEKSEIFDDQFSVERPDGSNFTLKIRSTKLEDSAMYFCASSSGLARAYEQYFGPGTRLTVT.

The V gene is TRBV9, the J gene TRBJ2-1; 10 bases fit TRBD2. This CDR3 contains 15 residues. Germline values: CDR1 SGDLS, CDR2 YYNGEE. After removal of 2 bases from V and 4 bases from J, the junction contained 3 bases not matched to a gene. The CDR3 region has the DNA TGTGCCAGCAGCGTTGAGACTAGCGGGTACAATGAGCAGTTCTTC. Translated, it gives CASSVETSGYNEQFF.

The gene calls are TRBV19 and TRBJ2-1; the D gene is possibly TRBD2 (5 bases). The CDR3 has 14 residues. Trimming took off 6 bases at V and 2 bases at J, with 11 bases between the two ends. From germline, CDR1 is LNHDA and CDR2 SQIVND (reference sequence). In nucleotides, the CDR3 is TGTGCCAGTAGCGGGGATGGCGCCTACAATGAGCAGTTCTTC. It codes for CASSGDGAYNEQFF.

This clone has more than one count but fewer than ten. J is TRBJ2-1 and V is TRBV11-2; weak D call: TRBD2 (6 bases). V lost 4 bases, J lost 6 bases, and 10 bases lay in between. The CDR3 spans 13 residues. CDR1 is SGHAT, CDR2 FQNNGV, per germline. The CDR3 sequence: CASSSDGGNEQFF. For the CDR3, the DNA is TGTGCCAGCAGCTCCGACGGGGGCAATGAGCAGTTCTTC.

The rearrangement joins TRBV6-5 to TRBJ2-1, with TRBD2 identical over 8 bases. This CDR3 contains 14 residues. The germline gives CDR1 MNHEY, CDR2 SVGAGI. The chain's CDR3 is CAAAFGRADNEQFF. For the CDR3, the DNA is TGTGCTGCGGCGTTCGGGAGGGCCGACAATGAGCAGTTCTTC.

The CDR3: CASSDVPGHPGETQYF. The CDR3 DNA reads as TGTGCCAGCAGTGATGTTCCGGGACACCCAGGAGAGACCCAGTACTTC. The gene calls are TRBV6-1 and TRBJ2-5, with D possibly TRBD1 on 6 matching bases. V was trimmed by 3 bases and J by 4 bases, leaving 18 bases between them. The CDR3 sequence is 16 residues long. Germline V gene sequence: CDR1 MNHNS, CDR2 SASEGT.

The gene calls are TRBV7-8 and TRBJ1-5; the D is unclear. CDR1 and CDR2 (germline): SGHVS, FQNEAQ. This CDR3 is built from 14 residues. Trimming pared 0 bases from V and 6 bases from J, leaving 9 bases between. CDR3 amino acids: CASSLAGSSQPQHF. In DNA, the CDR3 is TGTGCCAGCAGCTTAGCGGGCAGTTCTCAGCCCCAGCATTTT.

The chain joins TRBV7-6 to TRBJ2-7; D is perhaps TRBD2 (5 bases). The CDR3 runs to 11 residues. CDR1 and CDR2 (germline): SGHVS, FNYEAQ. V lost 3 bases, J lost 11 bases, and 11 bases lay in between. The CDR3 protein is CASSFGGEEYF. DNA of the CDR3: TGTGCCAGCAGCTTCGGAGGAGAGGAGTACTTC.

The chain has TRBV14 and TRBJ2-5, with D possibly being TRBD1 or TRBD2 (7 bases each). Germline V gene lookup returns CDR1 SGHDN and CDR2 FVKESK. The CDR3 loop spans 16 amino acids. V was clipped by 1 base and J by 0 bases, with 12 bases between them. CDR3 bases: TGTGCCAGCAGCCAAGGTCAGGGGGGGAACCAAGAGACCCAGTACTTC. It codes for CASSQGQGGNQETQYF.

The CDR3 protein is CASSLAVGGIHYGYTF. Written as DNA, the CDR3 is TGTGCCAGCAGCTTAGCTGTAGGCGGCATCCACTATGGCTACACCTTC. The chain has TRBV11-3 and TRBJ1-2; the D is unclear. CDR1 is SGHNT and CDR2 is YENEEA in the germline V gene. Deletions cut 1 base from V and 3 bases from J, with 15 bases between. The CDR3 is 16 amino acids.

This chain's CDR3 is CASSLEAGRDTQYF. CDR3 DNA sequence: TGCGCCAGCAGCTTGGAGGCAGGGAGAGATACGCAGTATTTT. The chain links TRBV5-1 to TRBJ2-3; D tentatively fits TRBD1 or TRBD2 (5 bases each). The length of the CDR3 is 14 residues. Germline CDR1 is SGHRS and CDR2 is YFSETQ. Trimming cost V 0 bases and J 5 bases, with 10 bases left between them.

Concerning this clone itself: An end of the junction differs from the germline gene, which may be a read error. V gene TRBV4-1 combines with J gene TRBJ1-1; the D is unclear. Per germline, CDR1 MGHRA and CDR2 YSYEKL. The CDR3 covers 19 residues. The CDR3 DNA sequence: TGCGTCAGCAGCCAAGATAGTATGTTACAACCAGAGATCACGACTGAAGCTTTCTTT. As protein: CVSSQDSMLQPEITTEAFF.

V usage is TRBV19 and J usage is TRBJ2-2, with 7 bases fitting TRBD2. V shed 9 bases and J 6 bases; nucleotides not matched to a gene: 16. CDR3 length: 16 residues. Germline values: CDR1 LNHDA, CDR2 SQIVND (reference sequence). In DNA, the CDR3 is TGTGCCAGCAGAACCGGGGGGACCCAAAAAGCCGGGGAGCTGTTTTTT. The encoded protein is CASRTGGTQKAGELFF. Combining the CDR3 with reference TRBV19 and TRBJ2-2 gives the whole variable domain DGGITQSPKYLFRKEGQNVTLSCEQNLNHDAMYWYRQDPGQGLRLIYYSQIVNDFQKGDIAEGYSVSREKKESFPLTVTSAQKNPTAFYLCASRTGGTQKAGELFFGEGSRLTVL.